Listed below are T cell receptor beta chains from one sample, sequenced in a study of Graves' ophthalmopathy and Graves' hyperthyroidism. TCRdb processed the multiplex PCR reads anew with MiXCR; each CDR3 protein has one entry. The sample lists hundreds of thousands of distinct CDR3 sequences; approximately 40% were seen once. Sequenced input: peripheral blood. The receptors originated from an adult man with Graves' ophthalmopathy. Each CDR3 is given with its conserved first and last residue. Fields, in order: clone size, D gene, J gene, V gene, CDR3 protein, CDR3 DNA. A D gene is named only where the DNA matches it firmly. Some rows mark clone size as missing; the rest say once, few, many or name a class of expanded clone.

once,-,TRBJ2-5,TRBV4-1,CASSQDSVQGGQPQYF,TGCGCCAGCAGCCAAGATAGTGTGCAGGGAGGTCAGCCCCAGTACTTC
few,-,TRBJ1-4,TRBV7-2,CASSLFWGRKRKLLFF,TGTGCCAGCAGCTTATTCTGGGGACGGAAGAGGAAACTTCTGTTTTTT
many,-,TRBJ2-7,TRBV29-1,CSVVRDYEQYF,TGCAGCGTTGTCCGGGACTACGAGCAGTACTTC
-,-,TRBJ2-5,TRBV7-9,CASSLIAAGTQETQYF,TGTGCCAGCAGCTTGATAGCGGCAGGGACACAAGAGACCCAGTACTTC
many,TRBD1,TRBJ2-7,TRBV7-9,CASSPQGASYEQYF,TGTGCCAGCAGCCCCCAGGGGGCTTCCTACGAGCAGTACTTC
few,TRBD1,TRBJ1-2,TRBV9,CASSADRPLGYTF,TGTGCCAGCAGCGCGGACAGGCCCTTAGGCTACACCTTC
-,-,TRBJ2-6,TRBV11-2,CASSLAAVLTF,TGTGCCAGCAGCTTAGCAGCCGTCCTGACTTTC
many,-,TRBJ1-6,TRBV4-1,CASNRDTKNSPLHF,TGCGCCAGCAATCGGGACACGAAAAATTCACCCCTCCACTTT
-,-,TRBJ1-6,TRBV20-1,CSAFGSSNSPLHF,TGCAGTGCTTTCGGGTCTTCAAATTCACCCCTCCACTTT
few,-,TRBJ2-5,TRBV20-1,CSGGPGPEETQYF,TGCAGCGGGGGTCCGGGACCAGAAGAGACCCAGTACTTC
-,TRBD1,TRBJ1-5,TRBV10-3,CAIREEGGLDQPQHF,TGTGCCATCAGAGAGGAAGGGGGCTTGGATCAGCCCCAGCATTTT
few,-,TRBJ1-6,TRBV9,CASSQDGASNNSPLHF,TGTGCCAGCAGCCAAGATGGTGCAAGCAATAATTCACCCCTCCACTTT
-,-,TRBJ1-4,TRBV20-1,CSARSTSGGGYEKLFF,TGCAGTGCTAGATCGACTAGCGGAGGGGGGTATGAAAAACTGTTTTTT
-,-,TRBJ2-7,TRBV12-3/TRBV12-4,CASSYLSAAWGYEQYF,TGTGCCAGCAGTTATCTAAGTGCGGCCTGGGGCTACGAGCAGTACTTC
many,TRBD2,TRBJ2-5,TRBV15,CATSGTSGLAETQYF,TGTGCCACCAGCGGGACTAGCGGGTTGGCTGAGACCCAGTACTTC
-,-,TRBJ2-5,TRBV6-2/TRBV6-3,CASSSSRQLNIF,-
-,TRBD1,TRBJ1-1,TRBV25-1,CASSRFGTANTEAFF,TGCGCCAGCTCACGCTTCGGGACAGCCAACACTGAAGCTTTCTTT
few,-,TRBJ2-7,TRBV12-3/TRBV12-4,CASSPRDDAYEQYF,TGTGCCAGCAGCCCCCGGGACGATGCCTACGAGCAGTACTTC
many,-,TRBJ1-5,TRBV19,CASSLNTGTPSNQPQHF,TGTGCCAGTAGTCTCAATACCGGGACACCAAGCAATCAGCCCCAGCATTTT
-,-,TRBJ2-4,TRBV29-1,CSVEENIQYF,TGCAGCGTTGAAGAAAACATTCAGTACTTC
-,TRBD1,TRBJ2-7,TRBV7-2,CASPGMTGPASEQYF,TGTGCCAGCCCTGGGATGACAGGGCCGGCTAGCGAGCAGTACTTC
-,-,TRBJ1-1,TRBV19,CASSIEDTEAFF,TGTGCCAGTAGTATAGAGGACACTGAAGCTTTCTTT
many,-,TRBJ1-2,TRBV29-1,CSAGDGYTF,TGCAGCGCCGGGGATGGCTACACCTTC
-,TRBD1,TRBJ1-2,TRBV7-9,CASSWGQAYGYTF,TGTGCCAGCAGCTGGGGACAGGCCTATGGCTACACCTTC
few,TRBD2,TRBJ2-5,TRBV2,CASSEGGLAGGYQETQYF,TGTGCCAGCAGTGAGGGCGGTCTAGCGGGGGGGTACCAAGAGACCCAGTACTTC
few,-,TRBJ1-5,TRBV2,CASSEWAPWMGQNQPQHF,TGTGCCAGCAGTGAATGGGCCCCTTGGATGGGGCAGAATCAGCCCCAGCATTTT
many,-,TRBJ1-1,TRBV2,CASSVRVEAFF,TGTGCCAGCAGTGTTCGGGTAGAAGCTTTCTTT
few,TRBD1,TRBJ1-6,TRBV20-1,CSAKGTGGSDSPLHF,TGCAGTGCTAAAGGGACAGGGGGCAGTGATTCACCCCTCCACTTT
-,-,TRBJ2-5,TRBV19,CASSRGKFEETQYF,TGTGCCAGTAGCAGAGGGAAATTTGAGGAGACCCAGTACTTC
-,TRBD1,TRBJ2-7,TRBV10-3,CAISVPRQGPEQYF,TGTGCCATCAGCGTCCCGAGACAGGGTCCCGAGCAGTACTTC
once,-,TRBJ2-7,TRBV7-9,CASSLIAGDTAYEQYF,TGTGCCAGCAGCTTAATAGCCGGGGATACGGCATACGAGCAGTACTTC
-,-,TRBJ1-4,TRBV11-2,CASSLSGRVEKLFF,TGTGCCAGCAGCTTAAGCGGGCGTGTTGAAAAACTGTTTTTT
many,TRBD1,TRBJ2-5,TRBV10-2,CASSEPGTEQETQYF,TGCGCCAGCAGTGAGCCAGGGACAGAACAAGAGACCCAGTACTTC
many,TRBD1,TRBJ1-1,TRBV7-3,CASSLRGGSEAFF,TGTGCCAGCAGCTTAAGAGGGGGCAGTGAAGCTTTCTTT
-,-,TRBJ1-5,TRBV29-1,CSLRPSNQPQHF,TGCAGCTTACGACCGAGCAATCAGCCCCAGCATTTT
many,-,TRBJ1-3,TRBV7-2,CASSPSISGNTIYF,TGTGCCAGCAGCCCAAGTATCTCTGGAAACACCATATATTTT
-,-,TRBJ2-5,TRBV7-9,CASGDRFGETQYF,TGTGCCAGCGGTGACAGGTTTGGGGAGACCCAGTACTTC
-,TRBD1,TRBJ1-2,TRBV2,CASSEFGTGDGYTF,TGTGCCAGCAGTGAGTTCGGGACAGGGGATGGCTACACCTTC
-,-,TRBJ1-1,TRBV10-3,CASSYGTQTEAFF,TGTGCCAGCAGTTACGGGACACAGACTGAAGCTTTCTTT
few,-,TRBJ1-5,TRBV7-2,CASSQEDSLYSNQPQHF,TGTGCCAGCAGCCAAGAGGACAGCCTTTATAGCAATCAGCCCCAGCATTTT
-,TRBD1,TRBJ2-2,TRBV10-3,CAMGQGSGELFF,TGTGCCATGGGACAGGGGAGCGGGGAGCTGTTTTTT
few,-,TRBJ1-3,TRBV9,CASSPRADPGDTIYF,TGTGCCAGCAGCCCCCGGGCAGATCCAGGGGACACCATATATTTT
many,TRBD1,TRBJ1-2,TRBV24-1,CATSETGYGYTF,TGTGCCACCAGCGAGACAGGGTATGGCTACACCTTC